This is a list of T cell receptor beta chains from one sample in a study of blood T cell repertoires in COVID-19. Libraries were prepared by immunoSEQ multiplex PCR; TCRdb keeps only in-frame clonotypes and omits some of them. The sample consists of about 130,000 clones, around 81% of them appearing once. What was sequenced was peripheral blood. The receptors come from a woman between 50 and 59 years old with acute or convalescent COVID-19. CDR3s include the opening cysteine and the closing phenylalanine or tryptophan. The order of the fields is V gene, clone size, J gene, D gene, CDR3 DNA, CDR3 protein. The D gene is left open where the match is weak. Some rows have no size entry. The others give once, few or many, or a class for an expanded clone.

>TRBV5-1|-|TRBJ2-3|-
TGCGCCAGCAGCTTGAGGACAGCCTCCACAGATACGCAGTATTTT
CASSLRTASTDTQYF
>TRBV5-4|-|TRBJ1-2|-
TGTGCCAGCAGCTTGACAGGGTTCAGAATCGGCTACACCTTC
CASSLTGFRIGYTF
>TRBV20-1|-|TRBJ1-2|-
TGCAGTCGACAGGCCGGAGAGGGCTACACCTTC
CSRQAGEGYTF
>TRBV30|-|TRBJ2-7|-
TGTGCCTGGAGTTCTGGGGGGACCTACGAGCAGTACTTC
CAWSSGGTYEQYF
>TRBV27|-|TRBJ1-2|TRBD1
TGTGCCAGCAGAGCAAGACAGGGAGCCCCCTATGGCTACACCTTC
CASRARQGAPYGYTF
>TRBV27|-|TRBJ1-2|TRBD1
TGTGCCAGCAGTTTGACAGGGGGCTATGGCTACACCTTC
CASSLTGGYGYTF
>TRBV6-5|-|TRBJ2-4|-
TGTGCCAGCAGTATCAGACAGCTAAGCCCAAACATTCAGTACTTC
CASSIRQLSPNIQYF
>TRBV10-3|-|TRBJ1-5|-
TGTGCCATCGCAGTCACTAGCAATCAGCCCCAGCATTTT
CAIAVTSNQPQHF
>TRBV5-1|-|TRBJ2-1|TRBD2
TGCGCCAGCAGCTTGGGGTCTAGCGGGAGGACCTACAATGAGCAGTTCTTC
CASSLGSSGRTYNEQFF
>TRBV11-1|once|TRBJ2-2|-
TGTGCCAGCAGCGGTGGAGGGCACGGGGAGCTGTTTTTT
CASSGGGHGELFF
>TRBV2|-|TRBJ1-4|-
TGTGCCAGCAAGGGGAGGGCACCTGCAACTAATGAAAAACTGTTTTTT
CASKGRAPATNEKLFF
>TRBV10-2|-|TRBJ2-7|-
TGCGCCAGCAGTGCTAGCTCCTACGAGCAGTACTTC
CASSASSYEQYF
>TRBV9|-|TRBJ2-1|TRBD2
TGTGCCAGCAGCGTCGTCGGGAGGTCGCGGGAGGGCCAGGTCAGGGGTTACAATGAGCAGTTCTTC
CASSVVGRSREGQVRGYNEQFF
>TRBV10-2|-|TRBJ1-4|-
TGCGCCAGCAGTGGGGGGACAGAAAAACTGTTTTTT
CASSGGTEKLFF
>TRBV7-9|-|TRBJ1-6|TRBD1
TGTGCCAGCAGCCTACGACAGGGCTCCTATAATTCACCCCTCCACTTT
CASSLRQGSYNSPLHF
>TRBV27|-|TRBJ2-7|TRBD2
TGTGCCAGCAGGACTAGCGGCTCCTACGAGCAGTACTTC
CASRTSGSYEQYF
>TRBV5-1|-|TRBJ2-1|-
TGCGCCAGCAGCTTCGCACAAAACTCCTACAATGAGCAGTTCTTC
CASSFAQNSYNEQFF